The 16 T cell receptor beta chains below come from one sample, sequenced in a study of control samples from healthy donors and cancer patients. Method: immunoSEQ multiplex PCR; TCRdb's copy keeps in-frame clones and lacks some. The data contain 95,000 to 130,000 clones, 93% of them singletons. The material sequenced was blood. Every receptor here comes from a man aged 30-40 years in good health.

The genes are TRBV7-9 and TRBJ1-2, with D uncertain. The CDR3 is 15 amino acids. Germline CDR1 reads SEHNR; CDR2 reads FQNEAQ (reference sequence). The CDR3 here is CAGGPSPRTNYGYTF. CDR3 bases: TGTGCAGGAGGGCCGAGCCCCCGAACAAACTATGGCTACACCTTC.

The gene calls are TRBV27 and TRBJ2-7; 9 bases match TRBD2. Germline CDR1 MNHEY, CDR2 SMNVEV (reference sequence). This CDR3 has 14 amino acids. Germline trimming cut 2 bases from V and 4 bases from J; bases unmatched to any gene: 3. The CDR3 DNA reads TGTGCCAGCAGTTTAAGGCTAGCGGGATACGAGCAGTACTTC. This translates into CASSLRLAGYEQYF.

As regards this clone: The identical CDR3 is also encoded by other nucleotide sequences in the sample. This sequence joins TRBV7-9 and TRBJ1-5; no definite D call. The CDR3 covers 13 residues. Germline values: CDR1 SEHNR, CDR2 FQNEAQ (reference sequence). V shed 1 base and J shed 4 bases, with 5 bases lying between them. The CDR3, as DNA: TGTGCCAGCAGCTTAGGGGTAAATCAGCCCCAGCATTTT. Protein: CASSLGVNQPQHF.

This clone has just a few counts. The chain's CDR3 is CASSIKSGEAFF. DNA for the CDR3: TGTGCCAGTAGTATCAAGTCCGGGGAAGCTTTCTTT. The chain recombines TRBV19 with TRBJ1-1, with D hard to call. Germline CDR1 reads LNHDA; CDR2 reads SQIVND (reference sequence). V shed 3 bases and J shed 8 bases, with 10 bases lying between them. The CDR3 consists of 12 residues.

This sequence joins TRBV5-5 and TRBJ2-7, with 10 bases lining up with TRBD2. This CDR3 comprises 15 residues. CDR1 is SGHKS, CDR2 YYEKEE, per germline (reference sequence). V gave up 1 base and J gave up 0 bases; unmatched junction bases: 1. CDR3: CASSLTSGDSYEQYF. For the CDR3, the DNA is TGTGCCAGCAGCTTGACTAGCGGGGACTCCTACGAGCAGTACTTC.

This clone has only one observation. This rearrangement joins TRBV24-1 to TRBJ1-3; no firm D call. Germline assignment: CDR1 KGHDR and CDR2 SFDVKD. V lost 4 bases and J 6 bases, leaving 12 bases between the germline ends. The CDR3 runs 14 residues. The CDR3 loop is CATSDSDTTNTIYF. CDR3 nucleotide sequence: TGTGCCACCAGTGACTCTGACACTACAAACACCATATATTTT.

This chain links TRBV18 with TRBJ2-7; D call uncertain. The CDR3 is 14 residues long. Germline V CDR1 and CDR2: KGHSH, LQKENI. V was trimmed by 6 bases and J by 1 base, leaving 13 bases between them. In nucleotides, the CDR3 is TGTGCCAGCTCCTCCTCGGTCGCTTCCTACGAGCAGTACGTC. It is translated as CASSSSVASYEQYV.

The genes are TRBV18 and TRBJ2-1, with D possibly TRBD2 on 6 matching bases. The V gene lost 6 bases and the J gene lost 12 bases, with 15 bases spanning the gap. CDR3 size: 12 residues. CDR1 KGHSH and CDR2 LQKENI come from the germline V gene. In nucleotides, the CDR3 is TGTGCCAGCTCCCCGCCGACTAGGCGGCAGTTCTTC. This translates into CASSPPTRRQFF. Filled out from reference TRBV18 and TRBJ2-1, the complete variable domain reads NAGVMQNPRHLVRRRGQEARLRCSPMKGHSHVYWYRQLPEEGLKFMVYLQKENIIDESGMPKERFSAEFPKEGPSILRIQQVVRGDSAAYFCASSPPTRRQFFGPGTRLTVL.

The V call is TRBV13, the J call TRBJ1-2, with D possibly being TRBD1 (6 bases). V gave up 3 bases and J gave up 2 bases, with 13 bases separating them. The germline CDR1 and CDR2 sequences are PRHDT and FYEKMQ (reference sequence). This CDR3 contains 15 residues. This chain's CDR3 is CASSFFTGPNYGYTF. The CDR3 DNA sequence: TGTGCCAGCAGCTTCTTTACAGGGCCCAACTATGGCTACACCTTC.

The rearrangement joins TRBV20-1 to TRBJ1-2; D not certain. With 6 bases removed from V and 4 bases from J, the gap between germline ends came to 3 bases. Germline V gene data show CDR1 as DFQATT and CDR2 as SNEGSKA (reference sequence). This CDR3 is built from 9 residues. The CDR3 sequence: CSATYGYTF. The CDR3 DNA is TGCAGTGCCACCTATGGCTACACCTTC.

The chain joins TRBV28 to TRBJ1-2; D unclear. From germline, CDR1 is MDHEN and CDR2 SYDVKM. This CDR3 has 12 amino acids. The germline V and J ends were trimmed by 5 bases and 2 bases, with 6 bases remaining between them. The CDR3 bases are TGTGCCAGCAGTGTGAGGAACTATGGCTACACCTTC. As protein: CASSVRNYGYTF.

The chain couples TRBV7-9 to TRBJ1-2; 7 positions match TRBD1. CDR3 length equals 16 residues. In germline, CDR1 is SEHNR, CDR2 FQNEAQ (reference sequence). J gave up 3 bases and V 3 bases, and 10 bases lay outside the gene matches. CDR3 sequence reads: CASSFEGQPDYYGYTF. As DNA, the CDR3 is TGTGCCAGCAGCTTCGAGGGACAGCCTGACTACTATGGCTACACCTTC. The whole variable domain, filled in from reference TRBV7-9 and TRBJ1-2, reads DTGVSQNPRHKITKRGQNVTFRCDPISEHNRLYWYRQTLGQGPEFLTYFQNEAQLEKSRLLSDRFSAERPKGSFSTLEIQRTEQGDSAMYLCASSFEGQPDYYGYTFGSGTRLTVV.

The V call is TRBV2, the J call TRBJ1-6; D is perhaps TRBD1 (5 bases). Trimming removed 6 bases from V and 11 bases from J, with 17 bases in between. The germline V gene encodes CDR1 SNHLY and CDR2 FYNNEI. The CDR3 runs 14 residues. CDR3 sequence: CASRADRGSAPLHF. CDR3 nucleotide sequence: TGTGCCAGCAGGGCAGACAGAGGTTCTGCACCCCTCCACTTT.

The chain recombines TRBV10-3 with TRBJ2-7; TRBD2 matches 8 bases. V shed 0 bases and J 3 bases; nucleotides not matched to a gene: 1. CDR3 size: 14 residues. Germline lookup yields CDR1 ENHRY and CDR2 SYGVKD. The CDR3 spells CAISESSGGYEQYF. The CDR3 bases are TGTGCCATCAGTGAGTCGAGCGGGGGCTACGAGCAGTACTTC.

In the case of this clone: The junction departs from the called germline gene at one end, perhaps through a read error. The genes are TRBV6-5 and TRBJ2-7; 8 bases align to TRBD2. From germline, CDR1 is MNHEY and CDR2 SVGAGI. The CDR3 has 15 residues. CDR3 loop: CASSPRGASGYEQCF. The CDR3 region has the DNA TGTGCCAGCAGTCCTCGTGGGGCTAGCGGGTACGAGCAGTGCTTC.

V is TRBV28 and J is TRBJ1-4, with 10 bases that match TRBD1. The germline V gene encodes CDR1 MDHEN and CDR2 SYDVKM. The V gene end was trimmed by 6 bases and the J gene end by 8 bases; junction bases not matched to a gene: 9. This CDR3 has 15 amino acids. The CDR3: CASSLTGQGYEKLFF. For the CDR3, the DNA is TGTGCCAGCAGCCTCACGGGACAGGGGTACGAAAAACTGTTTTTT.